This T cell receptor (beta chain) originates from a study of blood T cell repertoires in COVID-19. Unmatched junction bases numbered 4, after V lost 0 bases and J lost 2 bases. The V gene's germline CDR1 is LNHDA and CDR2 SQIVND (reference sequence). CDR3 length equals 15 residues. Per the original methods: From reference gene primer amplification, estimates of nucleated cell counts were derived. Clones were sequenced by immunoSEQ multiplex PCR, and TCRdb holds only the in-frame ones, with some missing. That table furnishes V, J and clone size, whereas the DNA furnished D and trimming. The sample shows hundreds of thousands of clones, 75% to 90% of them seen only once.

Material: PBMCs or T cells enriched from blood (not recorded which). The genes are TRBV19 and TRBJ2-7; 7 nucleotides match TRBD2. The source is a man aged 25-45 years who had recovered from COVID-19. The CDR3, as DNA: TGTGCCAGTAGTATAGAGGGACTAACCACCTACGAGCAGTACTTC. Encoded protein: CASSIEGLTTYEQYF.